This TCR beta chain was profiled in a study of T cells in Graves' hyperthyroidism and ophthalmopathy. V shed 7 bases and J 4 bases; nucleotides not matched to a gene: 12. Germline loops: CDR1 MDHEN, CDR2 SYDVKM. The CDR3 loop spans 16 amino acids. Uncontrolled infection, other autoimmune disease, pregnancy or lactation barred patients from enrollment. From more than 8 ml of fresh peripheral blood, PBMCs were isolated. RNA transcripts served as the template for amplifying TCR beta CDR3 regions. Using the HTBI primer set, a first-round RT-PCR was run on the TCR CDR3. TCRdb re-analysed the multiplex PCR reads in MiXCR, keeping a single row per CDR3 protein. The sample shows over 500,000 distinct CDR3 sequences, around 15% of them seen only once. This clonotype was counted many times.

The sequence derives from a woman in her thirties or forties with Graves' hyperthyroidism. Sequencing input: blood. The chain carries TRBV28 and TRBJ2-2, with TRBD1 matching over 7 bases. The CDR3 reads CASMGSDRLPTGELFF. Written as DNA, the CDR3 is TGTGCCAGCATGGGATCGGACAGGTTACCCACCGGGGAGCTGTTTTTT.